This entry lists 24 T cell receptor beta chains sequenced from one sample in a study of early T cells in non-severe SARS-CoV-2 infection. TCRdb re-called the 5' RACE reads with MiXCR, one entry per CDR3 protein. The profile shows some 85,000 distinct CDR3 sequences, 12% to 15% of them singletons. Sequencing input: whole blood. The receptors derive from an adult who was a healthcare worker with PCR-confirmed SARS-CoV-2 infection or an uninfected control (not recorded which).

The chain links TRBV7-3 to TRBJ1-6; TRBD1 matches 9 bases. In germline, CDR1 is SGHTA, CDR2 FQGTGA. The CDR3 has 17 residues. Trimming took 0 bases from V and 4 from J; bases not matched to a gene: 4. CDR3 protein: CASSLTGQGPYNSPLHF. In DNA, the CDR3 is TGTGCCAGCAGCTTAACCGGACAGGGGCCGTATAATTCACCCCTCCACTTT.

The chain carries TRBV5-6 and TRBJ2-2, with D perhaps being TRBD1 or TRBD2 (5 bases each). CDR1 SGHDT and CDR2 YYEEEE come from the germline V gene. The V end lost 2 bases, the J end lost 5 bases, and 19 bases lay between the germline ends. The CDR3 totals 17 residues. The chain's CDR3 is CASSLFGARFSTGELFF. In DNA form, the CDR3 reads TGTGCCAGCAGCTTATTCGGGGCAAGATTTTCGACCGGGGAGCTGTTTTTT.

This chain links TRBV28 with TRBJ1-2; D remains unclear. Germline assignment: CDR1 MDHEN and CDR2 SYDVKM. The CDR3 has 13 residues. Trimming removed 5 bases from V and 8 bases from J, with 15 bases in between. CDR3: CASSPRPGAGYTF. The CDR3 DNA follows: TGTGCCAGCAGTCCTCGACCGGGCGCGGGCTACACCTTC.

The chain combines TRBV20-1 with TRBJ2-1; 8 bases are shared with TRBD2. The V gene end was trimmed by 2 bases and the J gene end by 13 bases; junction bases not matched to a gene: 4. The CDR3 has 11 residues. Germline lookup yields CDR1 DFQATT and CDR2 SNEGSKA (reference sequence). The CDR3 bases are TGCAGTGCTAGAAGTAGCGGGGAACAGTTCTTC. Protein product: CSARSSGEQFF.

In this sample, this clonotype turned up a few times. The chain employs TRBV4-1 and TRBJ1-2; no reliable D call. The length of the CDR3 is 15 residues. Germline V CDR1 and CDR2: MGHRA, YSYEKL. The germline V and J ends were trimmed by 1 base and 4 bases, with 13 bases remaining between them. Written as DNA, the CDR3 is TGCGCCAGCAGCCAAGGATTGGAGAGACCCTATGGCTACACCTTC. Translated: CASSQGLERPYGYTF.

The chain joins TRBV19 to TRBJ2-1; 11 bases match TRBD2. The germline V gene encodes CDR1 LNHDA and CDR2 SQIVND (reference sequence). The CDR3 covers 15 residues. V lost 3 bases to trimming and J lost 7 bases; unmatched junction nucleotides: 5. The CDR3 nucleotides are TGTGCCAGTAGTATTAGCGGGGGGGGCCCGAATGAGCAGTTCTTC. Translated, it gives CASSISGGGPNEQFF.

The genes are TRBV2 and TRBJ2-3; D not certain. The germline V and J ends were trimmed by 5 bases and 5 bases, with 8 bases remaining between them. CDR1 is SNHLY and CDR2 is FYNNEI in the germline V gene. The CDR3 contains 12 residues. The chain's CDR3 is CASSPVGDTQYF. The CDR3 bases are TGTGCCAGCAGTCCAGTAGGAGATACGCAGTATTTT.

This clonotype has ten or more counts. This chain connects TRBV28 to TRBJ2-7; perhaps TRBD1 as D (6 bases). The CDR3 totals 12 residues. CDR1 is MDHEN and CDR2 is SYDVKM in the germline V gene. The ends were cut back, 10 bases at V and 2 bases at J, with 12 bases in the middle. The CDR3 DNA sequence: TGTGCCACCGGACAGTGGACCTACGAGCAGTACTTC. It yields the protein CATGQWTYEQYF. The full variable domain, in which reference TRBV28 and TRBJ2-7 provide the parts outside the CDR3, is DVKVTQSSRYLVKRTGEKVFLECVQDMDHENMFWYRQDPGLGLRLIYFSYDVKMKEKGDIPEGYSVSREKKERFSLILESASTNQTSMYLCATGQWTYEQYFGPGTRLTVT.

This clonotype showed up many times. The rearrangement joins TRBV19 to TRBJ1-4; D might be TRBD1 (5 bases). This CDR3 region has 15 residues. V was trimmed by 4 bases and J by 8 bases, leaving 17 bases between them. Germline V gene sequence: CDR1 LNHDA, CDR2 SQIVND (reference sequence). The CDR3 bases are TGTGCCAGTAGTACCGCGACAGCTCGGGGGGAAAAACTGTTTTTT. Translation gives CASSTATARGEKLFF.

Of note for this clonotype: Germline is not matched at one junction end, which may reflect a read error. The chain has TRBV7-2 and TRBJ2-2; possibly TRBD2 for D (6 bases). Per germline, CDR1 SGHTA and CDR2 FQGNSA. The CDR3 is 11 residues long. CDR3 sequence: CASSPWGEPFF. CDR3 bases: TGTGCCAGCAGCCCGTGGGGGGAGCCGTTTTTT.

The chain recombines TRBV9 with TRBJ2-1; 12 bases agree with TRBD2. Germline CDR1 reads SGDLS; CDR2 reads YYNGEE. The junction had 3 bases not matched to a gene; V was cut back by 3 bases and J by 5 bases. The CDR3 is made up of 15 amino acids. The CDR3 DNA follows: TGTGCCAGCAGCGAAAGGACTAGCGGGAACAATGAGCAGTTCTTC. Translated: CASSERTSGNNEQFF.

This clonotype was detected only a few times. V gene TRBV10-2 combines with J gene TRBJ1-5; no reliable D call. This CDR3 spans 13 amino acids. Per germline, CDR1 WSHSY and CDR2 SAAADI. V was clipped by 0 bases and J by 5 bases, with 5 bases between them. The CDR3 reads CASSESEHQPQHF. The CDR3 DNA is TGCGCCAGCAGTGAGTCGGAACATCAGCCCCAGCATTTT.

Many counts were recorded for this clonotype. The rearrangement uses TRBV7-2 and TRBJ1-5; D gene uncertain. Germline V gene data show CDR1 as SGHTA and CDR2 as FQGNSA. V dropped 3 bases and J dropped 6 bases, with 12 bases sitting between them. This CDR3 contains 14 residues. CDR3 DNA sequence: TGTGCCAGCAGCTTCGGCTCGGACGGTCAGCCCCAGCATTTT. Protein product: CASSFGSDGQPQHF.

In its sample, this clonotype was seen a few times. The chain employs TRBV12-5 and TRBJ1-1, with D hard to call. Germline loops: CDR1 LGHNT, CDR2 FRNRAP. Trimming cost V 1 base and J 1 base, with 10 bases left between them. CDR3 length: 15 residues. For the CDR3, the DNA is TGTGCTAGTGGTTTGGCCAACCGTGCGAACACTGAAGCTTTCTTT. Translation gives CASGLANRANTEAFF.

This clonotype was observed a handful of times. The rearrangement uses TRBV9 and TRBJ1-4; 9 nucleotides agree with TRBD1. CDR3 length: 17 amino acids. Germline V CDR1 and CDR2: SGDLS, YYNGEE. The J segment lost 5 bases and the V segment lost 4 bases, leaving 12 bases of the junction unmatched. CDR3 sequence (DNA): TGTGCCAGCAGCCTAACGGGACAGGGATCCTACAATGAAAAACTGTTTTTT. It yields the protein CASSLTGQGSYNEKLFF.

The rearrangement links TRBV7-9 to TRBJ1-4; D unresolved. Germline CDR1 reads SEHNR; CDR2 reads FQNEAQ (reference sequence). The CDR3 has 14 residues. Between the trimmed V and J ends, which lost 3 bases and 5 bases, there was a span of 10 bases. The chain's CDR3 is CASSLVNENEKLFF. CDR3 in DNA: TGTGCCAGCAGCTTGGTCAACGAAAATGAAAAACTGTTTTTT.

This clonotype was observed a handful of times. This sequence joins TRBV18 and TRBJ1-5; no reliable D call. V lost 1 base and J lost 3, with 4 bases in between. CDR3 size: 13 residues. Germline CDR1 and CDR2: KGHSH and LQKENI. CDR3 region: CASSPQINQPQHF. In nucleotides, the CDR3 is TGTGCCAGCTCACCACAAATCAATCAGCCCCAGCATTTT.

This clonotype was detected ten times or more. The chain combines TRBV6-6 with TRBJ2-7; TRBD1 is a possible D gene (5 bases). The V gene's germline CDR1 is MNHNY and CDR2 SVGAGI (reference sequence). The V end lost 2 bases, the J end lost 4 bases, and 15 bases lay between the germline ends. The CDR3 runs to 15 residues. The CDR3 here is CASSYGGWGSYEQYF. In nucleotides, the CDR3 is TGTGCCAGCAGTTACGGTGGTTGGGGCAGTTACGAGCAGTACTTC.

This clonotype was seen at least ten times. The chain employs TRBV7-6 and TRBJ2-5, with D perhaps matching TRBD1 or TRBD2 (5 bases each). The CDR3 consists of 15 residues. The V end lost 4 bases, the J end lost 5 bases, and 17 bases lay between the germline ends. Per the germline V gene, CDR1 is SGHVS and CDR2 is FNYEAQ. CDR3 DNA: TGTGCCAGCAGCTCCGGGACGAGAAGGGCGGAGACCCAGTACTTC. Its protein product is CASSSGTRRAETQYF. Full variable domain (missing parts from reference TRBV7-6 and TRBJ2-5): GAGVSQSPRYKVTKRGQDVALRCDPISGHVSLYWYRQALGQGPEFLTYFNYEAQQDKSGLPNDRFSAERPEGSISTLTIQRTEQRDSAMYRCASSSGTRRAETQYFGPGTRLLVL.

This clonotype was counted a few times. The J gene is TRBJ1-1, the V gene TRBV29-1; 9 bases align to TRBD1. The CDR3 sequence is 14 residues long. Germline V CDR1 and CDR2: SQVTM, ANQGSEA. J was trimmed by 11 bases and V by 7 bases; bases with no gene match: 17. Here the CDR3 reads CSAMGTGGFKDAFF. As DNA, the CDR3 is TGCAGCGCCATGGGCACAGGGGGCTTCAAGGACGCTTTCTTT.

Only a few counts were recorded for this clonotype. This rearrangement joins TRBV2 to TRBJ2-1; D may be TRBD2 (5 bases). V was shortened by 5 bases and J by 8 bases, with 10 bases between the two germline ends. This CDR3 has 12 residues. CDR1 is SNHLY, CDR2 FYNNEI, per germline. The DNA for the CDR3 is TGTGCCAGCAGTCCCGAGGGTGATGAGCAGTTCTTC. It encodes CASSPEGDEQFF.

The chain joins TRBV7-8 to TRBJ2-3; D unresolved. V lost 5 bases and J lost 0, with 9 bases in between. The length of the CDR3 is 14 residues. CDR1 SGHVS and CDR2 FQNEAQ come from the germline V gene. CDR3 in amino acids: CASSPTHSTDTQYF. The CDR3 DNA reads TGTGCCAGCAGCCCCACCCACAGCACAGATACGCAGTATTTT.

The table lists this clonotype with a count of one. CDR3 sequence reads: CASSQGWKYNEQFF. CDR3 DNA sequence: TGTGCCAGCAGCCAAGGGTGGAAGTATAATGAGCAGTTCTTC. This chain connects TRBV3-1 to TRBJ2-1, with no clear D. CDR1 is LGHDT and CDR2 is YNNKEL in the germline V gene (reference sequence). V dropped 1 base and J dropped 7 bases, with 11 bases sitting between them. This CDR3 comprises 14 residues.

The chain links TRBV12-3 or TRBV12-4 to TRBJ2-5; perhaps D is TRBD1 or TRBD2 (6 bases each). Deletions cut 2 bases from V and 7 bases from J, with 14 bases between. The CDR3 runs 14 residues. The CDR3 DNA reads TGTGCCAGCAGTTTATGGGGGCGGGGAGGGACCCAGTACTTC. As protein: CASSLWGRGGTQYF.